The rows below give T cell receptor beta chains drawn from one sample of a study of CD8+CD57+ T cells in acquired aplastic anemia. TCRdb processed the reads anew with MiXCR; each CDR3 protein has one entry. The sample lists 150,000 to 200,000 distinct CDR3 sequences, about 50% occurring once. Input material: sorted CD4+, CD8+, or CD8+CD57+ T cells (not recorded which) from PBMCs. These receptors were obtained from a human donor with aplastic anemia. CDR3s include the opening cysteine and the closing phenylalanine or tryptophan. The order of the fields is V gene, J gene, CDR3 protein.

>TRBV27|TRBJ1-1
CASSSRSAVNTEAFF
>TRBV20-1|TRBJ2-7
CSAMGLADSYEQYF
>TRBV29-1|TRBJ1-1
CSVEGAGIMNTEAFF
>TRBV11-1|TRBJ1-3
CASRRTGAGDSGNTIYF
>TRBV29-1|TRBJ2-7
CSSYSRDRGSYEQYF
>TRBV6-6|TRBJ1-1
CASEWGDGGTEAFF
>TRBV20-1|TRBJ2-1
CSASLDGSAEQFF
>TRBV7-9|TRBJ2-5
CASSLLLADQETQYF
>TRBV9|TRBJ2-3
CASSVVGGTDTQYF
>TRBV10-3|TRBJ2-3
CAISETGSTDTQYF
>TRBV14|TRBJ2-1
CASSQARAIYNEQFF
>TRBV11-2|TRBJ2-6
CASSLRSRAYGANVLTF
>TRBV2|TRBJ2-5
CASSDRTETQYF
>TRBV27|TRBJ2-1
CASRWTSGTNEQFF
>TRBV25-1|TRBJ1-3
CASSETGGSGNTIYF
>TRBV19|TRBJ2-7
CASSIGGAILDEQYF
>TRBV5-1|TRBJ2-1
CASSLLAGGPGEQFF
>TRBV7-2|TRBJ2-2
CASSLGDTGELFF
>TRBV19|TRBJ1-2
CASSMWDSFNYGYTF
>TRBV2|TRBJ1-1
CASSVGDRVTEAFF
>TRBV4-3|TRBJ1-2
CASSPWSPGGYGYTF
>TRBV10-3|TRBJ2-7
CAISVDTAYEQYF
>TRBV5-1|TRBJ1-2
CASSSVTGGYYGYTF
>TRBV10-3|TRBJ1-2
CAISGAQTGEYGYTF
>TRBV10-3|TRBJ2-5
CAISDPVGLAGASSKETQYF
>TRBV10-2|TRBJ1-2
CASRATGADGYTF
>TRBV24-1|TRBJ2-7
CATSDTGRIHEQYF
>TRBV3-1|TRBJ2-7
CASSQFYGYEQYF
>TRBV11-1|TRBJ2-3
CASSSGTGGNTDTQYF
>TRBV6-1|TRBJ1-2
CASRPGTGDYGYTF
>TRBV19|TRBJ1-3
CASSIPTGAGNTIYF
>TRBV2|TRBJ1-6
CASSDPRTAAGNSPLHF
>TRBV9|TRBJ1-4
CASSVGLSTNEKLFF
>TRBV15|TRBJ2-7
CATSRDVNSGYEQYF
>TRBV19|TRBJ2-7
CASSIAGRSSYEQYF
>TRBV12-3/TRBV12-4|TRBJ2-5
CASRSPRGGETQYF
>TRBV4-2|TRBJ2-3
CASSQASSPSTDTQYF
>TRBV20-1|TRBJ1-4
CSAREPGSNEKLFF
>TRBV10-3|TRBJ2-5
CATGFQETQYF
>TRBV9|TRBJ1-1
CASSLGRPSAEAFF
>TRBV5-1|TRBJ2-7
CASRNSYEQYF
>TRBV6-4|TRBJ1-1
CASSDPQGDTEAFF
>TRBV11-1|TRBJ2-7
CASSLANGYEQYF
>TRBV19|TRBJ2-5
CASSKGFETQYF
>TRBV7-8|TRBJ2-7
CASSLVRETYEQYF